Given below is one T cell receptor beta chain in context. cDNA came from roughly 0.53 to 1 ug RNA primed by random hexamers. TCRdb analysed the immunoSEQ multiplex PCR reads with MiXCR anew, one entry per CDR3 protein. The sample contains more than 65,000 distinct CDR3 sequences, 95% of which appear only once. Germline V gives CDR1 SEHNR, CDR2 FQNEAQ (reference sequence). Between the trimmed V and J ends, which lost 1 base and 10 bases, there was a span of 16 bases. This CDR3 is built from 14 residues. The source of the sample is a study of CD8 T cells in Susac syndrome. This clonotype was sampled from a human donor in good health. The J gene is TRBJ1-1, the V gene TRBV7-9, with D hard to call. Sequenced: CD8+ T cells from PBMCs. CDR3 bases: TGTGCCAGCAGCTTAGAGGTCTCCGGCGATGCAGCTTTCTTT. It is translated as CASSLEVSGDAAFF.